The clone carrying this TCR beta chain occurred many times. Its matching antigen is unknown. The length of the CDR3 is 15 residues. Germline V gene data show CDR1 as SGHVS and CDR2 as FQNEAQ. V gave up 5 bases and J gave up 4 bases; unmatched junction bases: 4. The cDNA had a unique molecular identifier and a template-switch universal primer site. TCRdb independently ran MiXCR on the 5' RACE reads; one entry per CDR3 protein. The top ten clones hold over 2.5% of a sample with roughly 230,000 distinct CDR3 sequences, approximately 8.3% of them seen once. These data are taken from a study of identical twins. Study-wide points: Monozygotic twin pairs showed more out-of-frame TCR alpha sharing than models estimated. Compared with unrelated sharing, twin-shared out-of-frame alpha sequences had more low-probability sequences.

Another study also made use of these data, one on yellow fever vaccine responses in identical twins. As that study records: Twins' vaccine T cell response reportedly gave the appearance of partial convergence and partial personalization.

Sequencing was carried out using CD8+ T cells sorted from blood. The TCR originated in a young woman in good health. This chain uses TRBV7-8 with TRBJ2-5, with 13 bases that match TRBD2. The CDR3, as DNA: TGTGCCAGCAGCCGGACTAGCGGGAGTGGAGAGACCCAGTACTTC. Residues: CASSRTSGSGETQYF.